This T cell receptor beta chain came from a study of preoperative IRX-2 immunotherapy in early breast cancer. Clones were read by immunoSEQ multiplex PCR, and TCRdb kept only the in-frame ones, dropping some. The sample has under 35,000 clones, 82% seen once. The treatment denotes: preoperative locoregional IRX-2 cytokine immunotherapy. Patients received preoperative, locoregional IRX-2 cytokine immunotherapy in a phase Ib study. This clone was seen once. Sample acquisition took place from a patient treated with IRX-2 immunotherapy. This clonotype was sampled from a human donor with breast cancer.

CDR3 DNA: TGTGCCAGCAGTTGGGACTACCGACACTACGAGCAGTACTTC. It specifies CASSWDYRHYEQYF. V gene TRBV6-8 combines with J gene TRBJ2-7, with 7 nucleotides matching TRBD2. The germline V gene has CDR1 MNHGY and CDR2 SAAAGT. The CDR3 extends over 14 amino acids. Losses at the gene ends were 4 bases for V and 3 bases for J; bases not matched to a gene: 6.